Included here is one T cell receptor beta chain sequence, with context. Its antigen is currently not known. No clone much larger than this one lies a single base away; base qualities are absent. This entry is derived from a study of blood T cell repertoires in COVID-19 (TCRdb year 2020). Context from the whole study: Samples from collaborators originated in the United States, Italy and Spain and spanned both the acute and convalescent phases of COVID-19. The prospective study material was composed of cDNA or gDNA derived from T cells, B-cell-depleted T cells, or PBMCs. Deeply sampled blood TCRbeta repertoires from subjects exposed to, actively infected with, or recovered from COVID-19 were included in the dataset. The repertoires were released in a freely available public database meant as a resource for research on the immune response to SARS-CoV-2. Samples were obtained from the ongoing ImmuneRACE study (first 160 participants) and from roughly 1,300 subjects provided by 6 global collaborators. Sample metadata almost always included a de-identified subject ID, COVID-19 status, age in years and sex. Where HLA class I and class II types were available, the types were taken from metadata supplied by the sample provider, not from assay-based typing.

The CDR3 starts with the cysteine, ends with the phenylalanine, and has 15 residues. Only the CDR3 region is kept as DNA, spanning 45 bases read in frame from base 1. Trimming at the junction amounts to 1 base on V and 3 bases on J, and the germline ends lie 12 bases apart. From a lookup of the germline V gene (reference sequence), CDR1 and CDR2 are LGHDT and YNNKEL. The immunoSEQ Assay, a bias-controlled multiplex PCR, was used to amplify TCRbeta CDR3 regions from genomic DNA. The paper's processing steps were these. Within the assay, amplification of reference gene primers was used to estimate how many nucleated cells each sample contained. Sequence reads were collapsed and filtered to measure the absolute abundance of every unique TCRbeta CDR3 rearrangement. For each sample, productive Simpson clonality was calculated as the square root of Simpson's diversity index across productive rearrangements. As stored in TCRdb, this immuneACCESS dataset retains in-frame rearrangements with V and J assigned. A fraction of the clones does not appear; measured against another copy, unresolved V genes explain less than half of the discrepancy, and the remainder lacks a known reason. V, J and clone size are taken as reported in that table, and D and trimming were inferred from the DNA itself. In all, the sample holds around 270,000 clones, and less than 90% of those were seen once. Approximately 1.5% of the sample is in the top ten clones.

The full study reports these points: Clinical and demographic metadata were provided uncurated, with the amount varying by source and participant.

Samples from volunteer blood donors who had recovered from COVID-19 were contributed by a second Seattle source. Each collaborating institution followed its own protocols to collect whole blood in K2EDTA tubes. For TCRbeta analysis, collaborator samples were shipped as frozen whole blood, as isolated PBMCs, or as DNA extracted from either sample type. The sequence is built from TRBV3-1 (or the pseudogene TRBV3-2) and TRBJ1-2, with an unclear D gene assignment. Material: peripheral blood. The receptor was isolated from a woman aged 40 to 50 who had recovered from COVID-19. The CDR3 in this case is CASSQGGAGDYGYTF. Read as DNA, the sequence is TGTGCCAGCAGCCAAGGGGGAGCGGGCGACTATGGCTACACCTTC.